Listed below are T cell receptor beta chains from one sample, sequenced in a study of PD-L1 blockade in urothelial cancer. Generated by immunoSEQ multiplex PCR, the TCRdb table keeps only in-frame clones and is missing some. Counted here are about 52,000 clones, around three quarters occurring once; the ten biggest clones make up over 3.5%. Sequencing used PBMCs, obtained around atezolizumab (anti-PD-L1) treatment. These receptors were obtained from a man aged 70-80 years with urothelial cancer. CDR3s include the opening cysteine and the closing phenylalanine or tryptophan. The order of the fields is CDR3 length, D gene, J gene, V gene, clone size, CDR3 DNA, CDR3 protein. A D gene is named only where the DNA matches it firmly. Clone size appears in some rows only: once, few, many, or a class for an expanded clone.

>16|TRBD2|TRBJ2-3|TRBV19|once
TGTGCCAGTAGTTCACCGGGACTAGCGGGAGCTGATACGCAGTATTTT
CASSSPGLAGADTQYF
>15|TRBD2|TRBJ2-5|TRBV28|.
TGTGCCAGCTCAACCCCGGGACTAGCGGCTGAGACCCAGTACTTC
CASSTPGLAAETQYF
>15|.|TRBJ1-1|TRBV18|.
TGTGCCAGCTCACCACCCACTTTCCAGAACACTGAAGCTTTCTTT
CASSPPTFQNTEAFF
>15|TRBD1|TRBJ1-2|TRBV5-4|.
TGTGCCAGCGCAGCATACGGGACAGGCATCTATGGCTACACCTTC
CASAAYGTGIYGYTF
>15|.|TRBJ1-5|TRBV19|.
TGTGCCAGTAAAAGGCGGGGCCCCCTGACGGAGCCCCAGCATTTT
CASKRRGPLTEPQHF
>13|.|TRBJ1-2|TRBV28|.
TGTGCCAGCAGTCCCCCCCGGGGGGGAGGCTACACCTTC
CASSPPRGGGYTF
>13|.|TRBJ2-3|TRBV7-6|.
TGTGCCAGCAGCTTGTCCAGGGCCGATACGCAGTATTTT
CASSLSRADTQYF
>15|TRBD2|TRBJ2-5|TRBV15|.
TGTGCCACCAGCCCACCTCTAGCGGTTCAAGAGACCCAGTACTTC
CATSPPLAVQETQYF
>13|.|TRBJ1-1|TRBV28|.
TGTGCCAGCAGCGCCTCGGGGGGCACTGAAGCTTTCTTT
CASSASGGTEAFF
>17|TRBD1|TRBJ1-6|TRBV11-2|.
TGTGCCAGCAGCTTAACCGGGACAGTGCTCAATAATTCACCCCTCCACTTT
CASSLTGTVLNNSPLHF
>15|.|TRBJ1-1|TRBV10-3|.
TGTGCCATCAGTGAGTCGCCAGGGAAGGGCACTGAAGCTTTCTTT
CAISESPGKGTEAFF
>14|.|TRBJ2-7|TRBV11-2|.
TGTGCCAGCAGCGGCACTAGAGGGAGGTACGAGCAGTACTTC
CASSGTRGRYEQYF
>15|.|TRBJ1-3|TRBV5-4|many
TGTGCCAGCAGCCGGGACTCAGGGCCTGGAAACACCATATATTTT
CASSRDSGPGNTIYF
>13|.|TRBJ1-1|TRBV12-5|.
TGTGCTAGTGCTCCCCGACAGGCCACTGAAGCTTTCTTT
CASAPRQATEAFF
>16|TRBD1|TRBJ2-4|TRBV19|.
TGTGCCAGTAGCGACAAGGGGGGACAGGCGAAAAACATTCAGTACTTC
CASSDKGGQAKNIQYF
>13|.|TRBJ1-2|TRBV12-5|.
TGTGCTAGTGGTTTCTCTTCCGACTATGGCTACACCTTC
CASGFSSDYGYTF
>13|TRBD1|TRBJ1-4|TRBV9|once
TGTGCCAGCAGCGTAGCGGGACAGGAAAAACTGTTTTTT
CASSVAGQEKLFF
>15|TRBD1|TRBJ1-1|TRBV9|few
TGTGCCAGCAGCGTCTCAGGGGGCCTGAACACTGAAGCTTTCTTT
CASSVSGGLNTEAFF
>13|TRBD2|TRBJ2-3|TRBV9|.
TGTGCCAGCAGCGTAGCAGCGGGGGATACGCAGTATTTT
CASSVAAGDTQYF
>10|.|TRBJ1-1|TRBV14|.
TGTGCCCGGGGGGGCACTGAAGCTTTCTTT
CARGGTEAFF
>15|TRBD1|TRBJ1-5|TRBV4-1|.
TGCGCCAGCAGCCAAGATCGGGGACAGGGTCAGCCCCAGCATTTT
CASSQDRGQGQPQHF
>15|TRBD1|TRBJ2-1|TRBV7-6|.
TGTGCCAGCAGCTTTGGACAGGGGGTTGAAAATGAGCAGTTCTTC
CASSFGQGVENEQFF
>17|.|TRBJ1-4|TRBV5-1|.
TGCGCCAGCAGCTCCCGCGGCAGGGGTGCAACTAATGAAAAACTGTTTTTT
CASSSRGRGATNEKLFF
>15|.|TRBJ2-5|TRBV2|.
TGTGCCAGCAGAAAAGGGGGAACTAGCGCGGAGACCCAGTACTTC
CASRKGGTSAETQYF
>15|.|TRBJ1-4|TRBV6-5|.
TGTGCCAGCAGTTACCGGTCGAGGGTGAACGAAAAACTGTTTTTT
CASSYRSRVNEKLFF
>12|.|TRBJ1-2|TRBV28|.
TGTGCCAGCAGTTTGGGCAGAGCCGGCTACACCTTC
CASSLGRAGYTF
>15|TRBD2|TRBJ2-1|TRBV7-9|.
TGTGCCAGCAGCTTGCCCGCGGGACTAGCGGGTGAGCAGTTCTTC
CASSLPAGLAGEQFF
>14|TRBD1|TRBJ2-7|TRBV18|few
TGTGCCAGCTCACCACAGGGGGCAGGGTTCGAGCAGTACTTC
CASSPQGAGFEQYF
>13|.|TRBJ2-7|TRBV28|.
TGTGCCAGCAGTGGCGGACAGTTCTACGAGCAGTACTTC
CASSGGQFYEQYF
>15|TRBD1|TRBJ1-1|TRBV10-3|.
TGTGCCATCAGTCCCTCGGACAGGGCCAACACTGAAGCTTTCTTT
CAISPSDRANTEAFF
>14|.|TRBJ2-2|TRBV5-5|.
TGTGCCAGCAGCTCCTCCGGGACTTCCGGGGAGCTGTTTTTT
CASSSSGTSGELFF
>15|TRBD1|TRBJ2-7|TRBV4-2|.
TGTGCCAGCAGCCAAGTAGACAGGGCCACTGTGGAGCAGTACTTC
CASSQVDRATVEQYF
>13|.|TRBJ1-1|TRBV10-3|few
TGTGCCATCACTGGGACATTGGGCACTGAAGCTTTCTTT
CAITGTLGTEAFF
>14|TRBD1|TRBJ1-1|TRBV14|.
TGTGCCAGCAGCGTCTGGACAGGGAAGACTGAAGCTTTCTTT
CASSVWTGKTEAFF
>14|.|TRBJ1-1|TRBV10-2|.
TGCGCCAGCCACCACGGGGGATCGGTCACTGAAGCTTTCTTT
CASHHGGSVTEAFF
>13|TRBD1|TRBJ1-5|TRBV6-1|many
TGTGCCAGCAGTGATCAGGGGGGTCAGCCCCAGCATTTT
CASSDQGGQPQHF
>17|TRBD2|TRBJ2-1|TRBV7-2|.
TGTGCCAGCAGCCAGACCCCCGGGACTAGCGGCTACAATGAGCAGTTCTTC
CASSQTPGTSGYNEQFF
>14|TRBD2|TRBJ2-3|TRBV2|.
TGTGCCTCCGTGACTAGCTCGTCCGTTGGTACGCAGTATTTT
CASVTSSSVGTQYF
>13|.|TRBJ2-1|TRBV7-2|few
TGTGCCAGCAGCCGCGGACTGGGGAATGAGCAGTTCTTC
CASSRGLGNEQFF
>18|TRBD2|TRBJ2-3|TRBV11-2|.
TGTGCCAGCAGCTTAATCCTAGCGGGGGTAGGAACCACAGATACGCAGTATTTT
CASSLILAGVGTTDTQYF
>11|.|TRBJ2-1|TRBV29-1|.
TGCAGCGTTAGTCAGAACAATGAGCAGTTCTTC
CSVSQNNEQFF
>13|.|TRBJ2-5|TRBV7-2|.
TGTGCCAGCAGCCGCGGGCTTCGGGAGACCCAGTACTTC
CASSRGLRETQYF
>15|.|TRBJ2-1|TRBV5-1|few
TGCGCCAGCAGCTTCATCGAGAGACAATACAATGAGCAGTTCTTC
CASSFIERQYNEQFF
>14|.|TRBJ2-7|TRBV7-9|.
TGTGCCAGTTCCCATACAGGGTTCGGCAACGAGCAGTACTTC
CASSHTGFGNEQYF
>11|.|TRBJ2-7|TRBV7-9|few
TGTGCCAGCAGCTTGTCTTACGAGCAGTACTTC
CASSLSYEQYF
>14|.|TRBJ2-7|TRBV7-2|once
TGTGCCAGCAGCAAAAACAGAGTAACCTACGAGCAGTACTTC
CASSKNRVTYEQYF
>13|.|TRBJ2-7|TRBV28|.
TGTGCCAGCTCCCGGGCAGGGACCTACGAGCAGTACTTC
CASSRAGTYEQYF
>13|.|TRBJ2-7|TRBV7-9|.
TGTGCCAGCAGCTTAGCGCAGGGGTACGAGCAGTACTTC
CASSLAQGYEQYF
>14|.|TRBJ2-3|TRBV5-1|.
TGCGCCAGCAGCAGGAGCGTAATCACAGATACGCAGTATTTT
CASSRSVITDTQYF
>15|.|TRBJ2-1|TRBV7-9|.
TGTGCCAGCAGCCTCCCGCTGAGCTCCTACAATGAGCAGTTCTTC
CASSLPLSSYNEQFF
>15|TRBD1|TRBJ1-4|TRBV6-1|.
TGTGCCAGCAGGGAGACACAGGGGCCCGGGGAAAAACTGTTTTTT
CASRETQGPGEKLFF
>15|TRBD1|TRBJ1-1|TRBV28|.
TGTGCCAGCAGGTGGACAGGGAGAACGAACACTGAAGCTTTCTTT
CASRWTGRTNTEAFF
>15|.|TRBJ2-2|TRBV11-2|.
TGTGCCAGCAGCTTAGCCGGGGCGAACACCGGGGAGCTGTTTTTT
CASSLAGANTGELFF
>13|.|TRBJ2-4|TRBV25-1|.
TGTGCCAGCAGCCGATCCCCGGAACGGGATCAGTACTTC
CASSRSPERDQYF
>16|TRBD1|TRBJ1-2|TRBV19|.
TGTGCCAGTAGTCATCGGACAGGGACGGTGGGCTATGGCTACACCTTC
CASSHRTGTVGYGYTF